Following are 3 T cell receptor beta chains from one sample sequenced in a study of Tregs in tolerant kidney transplant recipients. Their specific antigens are unknown. Clones were read by immunoSEQ multiplex PCR, and TCRdb kept only the in-frame ones, dropping some. Of under 50,000 clones in the sample, around 95% were seen once. The sequencing input was Tregs from blood cultured with allogeneic cells. Source of these receptors: a human donor in good health.

The chain joins TRBV11-3 to TRBJ2-5; 11 nucleotides match TRBD2. The J call may be in error: the DNA end matches TRBJ2-7 better. This CDR3 is built from 16 residues. Germline loops: CDR1 SGHNT, CDR2 YENEEA. The CDR3 region is CASPIAGGPHSYEQYF. In DNA form, the CDR3 reads TGTGCCAGCCCGATAGCGGGAGGGCCCCACTCCTACGAGCAGTACTTC.

The J gene is TRBJ2-5, the V gene TRBV5-1; the D gene is possibly TRBD2 (5 bases). V dropped 0 bases and J dropped 2 bases, with 17 bases sitting between them. CDR1 is SGHRS, CDR2 YFSETQ, per germline. This CDR3 spans 17 amino acids. In nucleotides, the CDR3 is TGCGCCAGCAGCTTGGTTGGCGGGCTCTGGAATCAAGAGACCCAGTACTTC. Translating gives CASSLVGGLWNQETQYF.

The J gene is TRBJ2-6, the V gene TRBV10-3; TRBD2 might be the D (5 bases). Trimming shortened V by 7 bases and J by 0 bases, and 22 bases separated the two germline ends. The CDR3 is 19 amino acids. The V gene's germline CDR1 is ENHRY and CDR2 SYGVKD. Here the CDR3 reads CAITSREGRPFSGANVLTF. The CDR3 nucleotides read TGTGCCATCACCTCTCGGGAAGGGCGACCATTCTCTGGGGCCAACGTCCTGACTTTC.